The 12 T cell receptor beta chains reported below all come from one sample, sequenced in a study of OX40 agonist ivuxolimab in advanced cancers. Receptor libraries were prepared by the immunoSEQ multiplex PCR assay. The immuneACCESS repertoire file appears here via TCRdb, limited to in-frame rearrangements. These files lack a portion of the clones; in checked studies, under half of the deficit traces to unresolved V genes, and the cause of the others is not known. This sample holds 45,000 to 60,000 clones; around 93% were observed only once. 3% to 4% of the sample is taken by the ten largest. The sequences come from CD4+ or CD8+ T cells sorted from blood, collected in a trial of the OX40 agonist ivuxolimab. These TCRs come from an adult with an advanced solid tumor such as melanoma, head and neck, liver or kidney cancer.

The rearrangement links TRBV7-9 to TRBJ2-1, with a possible D match to TRBD2 (6 bases). The CDR3 loop spans 16 amino acids. Trimming pared 6 bases from V and 8 bases from J, leaving 23 bases between. CDR1 is SEHNR, CDR2 FQNEAQ, per germline (reference sequence). CDR3 sequence (DNA): TGTGCCAGCAGAAACGAGGGACTTAGGCCTCCCGATGAGCAGTTCTTC. This codes for CASRNEGLRPPDEQFF.

The CDR3 nucleotides read TGTGCCAGCAGCGTAGCGGGAGGAGGCACAGATACGCAGTATTTT. Protein: CASSVAGGGTDTQYF. The chain links TRBV9 to TRBJ2-3, with 7 bases identical to TRBD2. Trimming took 0 bases from V and 1 from J; bases not matched to a gene: 2. The CDR3 contains 15 residues. Germline V gene lookup returns CDR1 SGDLS and CDR2 YYNGEE.

V is TRBV19 and J is TRBJ1-5; tentatively, D is TRBD1 (6 bases). V was cut by 7 bases and J by 4 bases, with 14 bases left in between. The CDR3 covers 14 residues. Germline V CDR1 and CDR2: LNHDA, SQIVND (reference sequence). The CDR3 is CASTFGTRNQPQHF. DNA for the CDR3: TGTGCCAGTACCTTCGGGACAAGGAATCAGCCCCAGCATTTT.

The rearrangement links TRBV20-1 to TRBJ2-1; D not resolved. This CDR3 is 11 amino acids long. V was cut by 6 bases and J by 13 bases, with 16 bases left in between. CDR1 and CDR2 (germline): DFQATT, SNEGSKA (reference sequence). For the CDR3, the DNA is TGCAGTGCCCCCCGAGGTGGGTCTCAGTTCTTC. Its translation: CSAPRGGSQFF.

J is TRBJ2-7 and V is TRBV18; D possibly corresponds to TRBD1 (6 bases). CDR1 is KGHSH, CDR2 LQKENI, per germline. The ends were cut back, 2 bases at V and 2 bases at J, with 10 bases in the middle. CDR3 length equals 14 residues. The CDR3 region has the DNA TGTGCCAGCTCACCAACAGGGAGTGCCTACGAGCAGTACTTC. It specifies CASSPTGSAYEQYF.

The rearrangement joins TRBV28 to TRBJ2-2; D ambiguous. The CDR3 runs to 13 residues. The germline CDR1 and CDR2 sequences are MDHEN and SYDVKM. Trimming left V 4 bases short and J 2 bases short, with 5 bases between. CDR3 protein: CASSWGNTGELFF. The CDR3 DNA follows: TGTGCCAGCAGTTGGGGTAACACCGGGGAGCTGTTTTTT.

The J gene is TRBJ2-7, the V gene TRBV28, with D unresolved. Between the trimmed V and J ends, which lost 6 bases and 0 bases, there was a span of 12 bases. This CDR3 comprises 14 residues. The germline CDR1 and CDR2 sequences are MDHEN and SYDVKM. The CDR3 nucleotides are TGTGCCAGCAGACTTACGATTGACTCCTACGAGCAGTACTTC. Translating it yields CASRLTIDSYEQYF.

The chain employs TRBV2 and TRBJ1-2; 8 bases are shared with TRBD1. There are 13 residues in the CDR3. V shed 6 bases, J shed 0 bases, and the junction held 0 bases outside the gene matches. In germline, CDR1 is SNHLY, CDR2 FYNNEI. In nucleotides, the CDR3 is TGTGCCAGCAGACAGGGGGCTAACTATGGCTACACCTTC. Its protein product is CASRQGANYGYTF.

This chain joins TRBV11-2 and TRBJ2-7; no reliable D call. The V and J ends lost 5 bases and 3 bases respectively, with 11 bases between them. The CDR3 contains 13 residues. Germline values: CDR1 SGHAT, CDR2 FQNNGV. CDR3 region: CASSKYPDYEQYF. As DNA, the CDR3 is TGTGCCAGCAGCAAATACCCCGACTACGAGCAGTACTTC.

This chain joins TRBV7-9 and TRBJ2-1; D unresolved. The CDR3 runs 15 residues. In germline, CDR1 is SEHNR, CDR2 FQNEAQ (reference sequence). V was pared by 3 bases and J by 0 bases, with 9 bases between. The CDR3 DNA reads TGTGCCAGCAGCTTCTCCGGGTCCTCCTACAATGAGCAGTTCTTC. It translates to CASSFSGSSYNEQFF.

The chain uses TRBV6-6 and TRBJ1-1; D ambiguous. Germline CDR1 reads MNHNY; CDR2 reads SVGAGI (reference sequence). This CDR3 comprises 13 residues. The V end lost 4 bases, the J end lost 7 bases, and 13 bases lay between the germline ends. The CDR3 sequence is CASSSGLSIEAFF. The CDR3 nucleotides read TGTGCCAGCAGTTCAGGACTTAGTATTGAAGCTTTCTTT.

The V gene is TRBV9, the J gene TRBJ2-7, with D perhaps matching TRBD1 (5 bases). V was cut by 7 bases and J by 3 bases, with 14 bases left in between. Germline V lookup: CDR1 SGDLS, CDR2 YYNGEE. The CDR3 totals 13 residues. The CDR3 loop reads CASGPQEHYEQYF. The CDR3 DNA reads as TGTGCCAGCGGACCACAGGAACACTACGAGCAGTACTTC.